One and the same sample provided the 9 T cell receptor beta chains below, sequenced in a study of a mutant IDH1 vaccine in newly diagnosed glioma. The time point was: week 35, safety follow-up. Every vaccination contained 300 ug of the mutant IDH1 20-mer peptide and was paired with topical imiquimod. What these receptors recognize is not known. Produced via immunoSEQ multiplex PCR; TCRdb's table is partial and in-frame only. The sample lists tens of thousands of clones, 92% occurring once. The sample consisted of PBMCs, taken from a glioma patient whose treatment included an IDH1 peptide vaccine. The receptors shown here come from a man aged 50-59 years with glioma.

This chain links TRBV7-3 with TRBJ1-1; D is undetermined. Per the germline V gene, CDR1 is SGHTA and CDR2 is FQGTGA. Deletions cut 2 bases from V and 2 bases from J, with 9 bases between. The CDR3 spans 14 residues. The CDR3 region is CASSLAGFNTEAFF. In nucleotides, the CDR3 is TGTGCCAGCAGCTTAGCGGGGTTTAACACTGAAGCTTTCTTT.

This clone was observed once. The CDR3 DNA sequence: TGTGCCAGCAGTTACCCCGCGGCGTTTACGCACGAGCAGTACTTC. Amino acids: CASSYPAAFTHEQYF. The chain couples TRBV6-6 to TRBJ2-7; no reliable D call. The CDR3 contains 15 residues. Germline loops: CDR1 MNHNY, CDR2 SVGAGI (reference sequence). Trimming removed 2 bases from V and 5 bases from J, with 16 bases in between.

This chain uses TRBV5-1 with TRBJ1-2; 8 bases fit TRBD1. The length of the CDR3 is 16 residues. V trimming: 5 bases; J trimming: 4 bases; junction bases outside the gene matches: 13. Per germline, CDR1 SGHRS and CDR2 YFSETQ. CDR3 sequence: CASSPGTGNVFYGYTF. CDR3 bases: TGCGCCAGCAGTCCCGGGACAGGAAATGTCTTCTATGGCTACACCTTC.

The V and J genes are TRBV11-2 and TRBJ2-7; TRBD1 or TRBD2 may be the D gene (6 bases each). Germline V gives CDR1 SGHAT, CDR2 FQNNGV. V was pared by 2 bases and J by 7 bases, with 9 bases between. The length of the CDR3 is 12 residues. This chain's CDR3 is CASSLTGREQYF. CDR3 sequence (DNA): TGTGCCAGCAGCTTAACAGGGAGGGAGCAGTACTTC.

The chain combines TRBV4-2 with TRBJ2-1; 10 positions match TRBD1. V was pared by 7 bases and J by 8 bases, with 11 bases of the junction left unmatched. The CDR3 length is 15 residues. Germline assignment: CDR1 LGHNA and CDR2 YNFKEQ. The CDR3 sequence: CASIRDRGHYYEQFF. DNA of the CDR3: TGTGCCAGCATACGAGACAGGGGGCATTATTATGAGCAGTTCTTC.

The chain carries TRBV6-1 and TRBJ1-2; no clear D gene. CDR3 length equals 13 residues. Trimming removed 1 base at V and 2 bases at J, with 5 bases between. Looked up from germline, CDR1 is MNHNS and CDR2 is SASEGT. The CDR3 region is CASSEGRNYGYTF. The CDR3, as DNA: TGTGCCAGCAGTGAAGGCCGCAACTATGGCTACACCTTC.

The rearrangement joins TRBV5-6 to TRBJ2-1; 11 nucleotides align to TRBD1. Per the germline V gene, CDR1 is SGHDT and CDR2 is YYEEEE. The length of the CDR3 is 16 residues. The J segment lost 2 bases and the V segment lost 3 bases, leaving 4 bases of the junction unmatched. The CDR3 nucleotides read TGTGCCAGCAGCTGGGACAGGGGGGCCACCTACAATGAGCAGTTCTTC. This translates into CASSWDRGATYNEQFF.

The rearrangement joins TRBV2 to TRBJ2-3, with 8 bases fitting TRBD1. J gave up 6 bases and V 1 base, and 6 bases lay outside the gene matches. The CDR3 is 15 amino acids. CDR1 and CDR2 from the germline V gene are SNHLY and FYNNEI. DNA for the CDR3: TGTGCCAGCAGTGAAGTGTACAGGGGGACGGATACGCAGTATTTT. Residues: CASSEVYRGTDTQYF. Combining the CDR3 with reference TRBV2 and TRBJ2-3 gives the whole variable domain EPEVTQTPSHQVTQMGQEVILRCVPISNHLYFYWYRQILGQKVEFLVSFYNNEISEKSEIFDDQFSVERPDGSNFTLKIRSTKLEDSAMYFCASSEVYRGTDTQYFGPGTRLTVL.

The chain uses TRBV7-8 and TRBJ2-2; 14 nucleotides match TRBD2. Germline-derived CDR1 and CDR2 are SGHVS and FQNEAQ. The CDR3 sequence is 19 residues long. Trimming at V came to 5 bases and at J to 4 bases, leaving 12 bases not matched to a gene. The CDR3 DNA sequence: TGTGCCAGCAGCCCCGACCTCGGACTAGCGGGGGGTCTCACCGGGGAGCTGTTTTTT. Translating it yields CASSPDLGLAGGLTGELFF.